These T cell receptor beta chains were read from a single sample in a study of post-analysis software for immune sequencing data. Each CDR3 protein gets one entry after TCRdb re-called the PCR reads with MiXCR. The table shows some 800,000 distinct CDR3 sequences, with 46% occurring only once. The sequencing sample was made of blood. The source of these receptors is a girl aged 10-17 years with multiple sclerosis. Each CDR3 is given with its conserved first and last residue. A D gene is named only where the DNA matches it firmly. The size field is filled for only some rows; it gives once, few, many or a size class.

d_gene: TRBD1; v_gene: TRBV28; abundance: few; j_gene: TRBJ2-3; CDR3nt: TGTGCCAGCAGTTCCACAGGGGCAAGGGCAGATACGCAGTATTTT; CDR3aa: CASSSTGARADTQYF
d_gene: .; v_gene: TRBV7-9; abundance: .; j_gene: TRBJ2-1; CDR3nt: TGTGCCAGCCGGGCTGCGGGCGTTAACAATGAGCAGTTCTTC; CDR3aa: CASRAAGVNNEQFF
d_gene: TRBD1; v_gene: TRBV9; abundance: few; j_gene: TRBJ1-2; CDR3nt: TGTGCCAGCAGCGTACTCGAGATAGGGGGCGCAGGAGGCTACACCTTC; CDR3aa: CASSVLEIGGAGGYTF
d_gene: TRBD1; v_gene: TRBV12-3/TRBV12-4; abundance: few; j_gene: TRBJ2-7; CDR3nt: TGTGCCAGCAGTCTCAACCCGCGTGACAGGGGCTACGAGCAGTACTTC; CDR3aa: CASSLNPRDRGYEQYF
d_gene: .; v_gene: TRBV20-1; abundance: .; j_gene: TRBJ2-1; CDR3nt: TGCAGTGCTAGGGGGCACTTCCGAGCGGCCTCCTCCTACAATGAGCAGTTCTTC; CDR3aa: CSARGHFRAASSYNEQFF
d_gene: .; v_gene: TRBV4-3; abundance: .; j_gene: TRBJ2-1; CDR3nt: TGCGCCAGCAGCTGGGACCAATACAATGAGCAGTTCTTC; CDR3aa: CASSWDQYNEQFF
d_gene: TRBD1; v_gene: TRBV6-5; abundance: .; j_gene: TRBJ2-7; CDR3nt: TGTGCCAGCAGTTCCCGACAGGGTATTTGGTCCTACGAGCAGTACTTC; CDR3aa: CASSSRQGIWSYEQYF
d_gene: TRBD1; v_gene: TRBV6-5; abundance: .; j_gene: TRBJ1-2; CDR3nt: TGTGCCAGCAGGATAGGACAGGAGACTAACTATGGCTACACCTTC; CDR3aa: CASRIGQETNYGYTF
d_gene: .; v_gene: TRBV12-3/TRBV12-4; abundance: .; j_gene: TRBJ2-3; CDR3nt: TGTGCCAGCAGTGACCCCCGGGACGGGAGAGATACGCAGTATTTT; CDR3aa: CASSDPRDGRDTQYF
d_gene: .; v_gene: TRBV20-1; abundance: few; j_gene: TRBJ2-1; CDR3nt: TGCAGTGCTTCCCCCCGGGTGACCTACAATGAGCAGTTCTTC; CDR3aa: CSASPRVTYNEQFF
d_gene: TRBD1; v_gene: TRBV12-3/TRBV12-4; abundance: .; j_gene: TRBJ1-5; CDR3nt: TGTGCCAGCAGTTTAAGGGGGCTGTTCGGCAATCAGCCCCAGCATTTT; CDR3aa: CASSLRGLFGNQPQHF
d_gene: .; v_gene: TRBV7-9; abundance: .; j_gene: TRBJ1-2; CDR3nt: TGTGCCAGCAGCTTAGACGGGTGGGACTATGGCTACACCTTC; CDR3aa: CASSLDGWDYGYTF
d_gene: TRBD2; v_gene: TRBV6-5; abundance: .; j_gene: TRBJ2-3; CDR3nt: TGTGCCAGCAGTTACTCGGGACTAGCGGGAGCCGGGGCATCCACAGATACGCAGTATTTT; CDR3aa: CASSYSGLAGAGASTDTQYF
d_gene: .; v_gene: TRBV4-2; abundance: once; j_gene: TRBJ1-1; CDR3nt: TGTGCCAGCAGCCAGAACAGGGTTGAAGCTTTCTTT; CDR3aa: CASSQNRVEAFF
d_gene: TRBD1; v_gene: TRBV6-5; abundance: few; j_gene: TRBJ1-6; CDR3nt: TGTGCCAGCAGTTACCAGGACAGGGCCGGTTCACCCCTCCACTTT; CDR3aa: CASSYQDRAGSPLHF
d_gene: .; v_gene: TRBV28; abundance: .; j_gene: TRBJ2-3; CDR3nt: TGTGCCAGCAGCCCCCATTGGGGGGGCATGACAGATACGCAGTATTTT; CDR3aa: CASSPHWGGMTDTQYF
d_gene: TRBD1; v_gene: TRBV12-3/TRBV12-4; abundance: .; j_gene: TRBJ2-7; CDR3nt: TGTGCCAGCAGTCCCGACAGGGGGCAGTCCTACGAGCGGTACTTC; CDR3aa: CASSPDRGQSYERYF
d_gene: .; v_gene: TRBV29-1; abundance: .; j_gene: TRBJ1-2; CDR3nt: TGCAGCGTTTTGTCTATTGGGGATGGCTACACCTTC; CDR3aa: CSVLSIGDGYTF
d_gene: .; v_gene: TRBV6-2/TRBV6-3; abundance: .; j_gene: TRBJ2-1; CDR3nt: TGTGCCAGCAGGACTATGTCTAGCGCCTACAATGAGCAGTTCTTC; CDR3aa: CASRTMSSAYNEQFF
d_gene: TRBD1; v_gene: TRBV4-3; abundance: .; j_gene: TRBJ2-7; CDR3nt: TGCGCCAGCAGCCGGGGCAGGGGGCATGGCGAGCAGTACTTC; CDR3aa: CASSRGRGHGEQYF
d_gene: TRBD2; v_gene: TRBV20-1; abundance: .; j_gene: TRBJ2-7; CDR3nt: TGCAGTGCCAGTGGGTCCGGGACTAGCCGATTCGAGCAGTACTTC; CDR3aa: CSASGSGTSRFEQYF
d_gene: TRBD2; v_gene: TRBV10-3; abundance: few; j_gene: TRBJ2-5; CDR3nt: TGTGCCATCAGTGAGTCTGGTCTAGCGGGACGAGAGACCCAGTACTTC; CDR3aa: CAISESGLAGRETQYF
d_gene: TRBD2; v_gene: TRBV7-9; abundance: few; j_gene: TRBJ2-4; CDR3nt: TGTGCCAGCAGCCCTGTAGCGGGAGGGCCGGCCAAAAACATTCAGTACTTC; CDR3aa: CASSPVAGGPAKNIQYF
d_gene: TRBD2; v_gene: TRBV20-1; abundance: .; j_gene: TRBJ2-7; CDR3nt: TGCAGTGCTAGGGATCTTAGCGGGATCTCCTACGAGCAGTACTTC; CDR3aa: CSARDLSGISYEQYF
d_gene: .; v_gene: TRBV7-2; abundance: .; j_gene: TRBJ1-1; CDR3nt: TGTGCCAGCAGTCAGCGGGTGAACACTGAAGCTTTCTTT; CDR3aa: CASSQRVNTEAFF
d_gene: TRBD2; v_gene: TRBV14; abundance: once; j_gene: TRBJ2-3; CDR3nt: TGTGCCAGCAGCCAAATACTAGCGGGGGCCGGAGATACGCAGTATTTT; CDR3aa: CASSQILAGAGDTQYF
d_gene: .; v_gene: TRBV29-1; abundance: .; j_gene: TRBJ2-2; CDR3nt: TGCAGCGTCTATACAGAAAACACCGGGGAGCTGTTTTTT; CDR3aa: CSVYTENTGELFF
d_gene: .; v_gene: TRBV9; abundance: few; j_gene: TRBJ2-1; CDR3nt: TGTGCCAGCAGCCCCCCGGGTGTCCCACACAATGAGCAGTTCTTC; CDR3aa: CASSPPGVPHNEQFF
d_gene: TRBD1; v_gene: TRBV6-5; abundance: .; j_gene: TRBJ1-1; CDR3nt: TGTGCCAGTAGGCTACAGGGGCGGACTGAAGCTTTCTTT; CDR3aa: CASRLQGRTEAFF
d_gene: .; v_gene: TRBV27; abundance: few; j_gene: TRBJ2-5; CDR3nt: TGTGCCAGCAGTTTGGGGCAGCAACAAGAGACCCAGTACTTC; CDR3aa: CASSLGQQQETQYF
d_gene: .; v_gene: TRBV6-1; abundance: .; j_gene: TRBJ2-5; CDR3nt: TGTGCCAGCAGTGAAGCCGGGAAGGGGGAGCACCAAGAGACCCAGTACTTC; CDR3aa: CASSEAGKGEHQETQYF
d_gene: .; v_gene: TRBV10-3; abundance: .; j_gene: TRBJ1-4; CDR3nt: TGTGCCATCAGTGAGTCTCCCTGGCAGGATGAAAAACTGTTTTTT; CDR3aa: CAISESPWQDEKLFF
d_gene: .; v_gene: TRBV4-2; abundance: .; j_gene: TRBJ1-2; CDR3nt: TGTGCCAGCAGCCAAGACGAAAGGTCCTATGGCTACACCTTC; CDR3aa: CASSQDERSYGYTF
d_gene: TRBD1; v_gene: TRBV18; abundance: .; j_gene: TRBJ2-7; CDR3nt: TGTGCCAGCTCACCCTTAGGGGGCGATCAATTTTACGAGCAGTACTTC; CDR3aa: CASSPLGGDQFYEQYF
d_gene: TRBD1; v_gene: TRBV5-6; abundance: .; j_gene: TRBJ1-5; CDR3nt: TGTGCCAGCAGCTCCTACTACAGGGGCCAGCCCCAGCATTTT; CDR3aa: CASSSYYRGQPQHF
d_gene: .; v_gene: TRBV7-9; abundance: .; j_gene: TRBJ1-2; CDR3nt: TGTGCCAGCAGCTTATCGGACAGAGGCTATGGCTACACCTTC; CDR3aa: CASSLSDRGYGYTF
d_gene: .; v_gene: TRBV29-1; abundance: .; j_gene: TRBJ2-7; CDR3nt: TGCAGCGTTGTGCCGGCAGTCACGACCTACGAGCAGTACTTC; CDR3aa: CSVVPAVTTYEQYF
d_gene: .; v_gene: TRBV20-1; abundance: few; j_gene: TRBJ2-4; CDR3nt: TGCAGTGCTAGCCTCCCCCCTCACTGGGAGCAGTACTTC; CDR3aa: CSASLPPHWEQYF
d_gene: .; v_gene: TRBV20-1; abundance: .; j_gene: TRBJ2-5; CDR3nt: TGCAGTGCTAGAGATCAGAAAACTAGCATAGAGACCCAGTACTTC; CDR3aa: CSARDQKTSIETQYF
d_gene: .; v_gene: TRBV5-1; abundance: .; j_gene: TRBJ2-5; CDR3nt: TGCGCCAGCAGCTTGGGCTGGGACCACCAAGAGACCCAGTACTTC; CDR3aa: CASSLGWDHQETQYF
d_gene: .; v_gene: TRBV7-9; abundance: few; j_gene: TRBJ2-7; CDR3nt: TGTGCCACCGCTAGTGCAGTCTCCTACGAGCAGTACTTC; CDR3aa: CATASAVSYEQYF
d_gene: TRBD2; v_gene: TRBV20-1; abundance: .; j_gene: TRBJ2-3; CDR3nt: TGCAGTGCTAGACGGGGGACTAGCGGGATGAGCACAGATACGCAGTATTTT; CDR3aa: CSARRGTSGMSTDTQYF
d_gene: TRBD2; v_gene: TRBV6-1; abundance: .; j_gene: TRBJ2-1; CDR3nt: TGTGCCAGCAGTGAATGGCTAGCGGGAGGGCCGAATGAGCAGTTCTTC; CDR3aa: CASSEWLAGGPNEQFF
d_gene: .; v_gene: TRBV2; abundance: .; j_gene: TRBJ1-4; CDR3nt: TGTGCCAGCACGGACTTCAGGGGAGCTAATGAAAAACTGTTTTTT; CDR3aa: CASTDFRGANEKLFF
d_gene: .; v_gene: TRBV20-1; abundance: few; j_gene: TRBJ2-4; CDR3nt: TGCAGTGCTAGAGTCGTGGGAGCCAAAAACATTCAGTACTTC; CDR3aa: CSARVVGAKNIQYF
d_gene: .; v_gene: TRBV7-9; abundance: .; j_gene: TRBJ2-7; CDR3nt: TGTGCCAGCAGCTTTGATGGGTCTCACGACGAGCAGTACTTC; CDR3aa: CASSFDGSHDEQYF
d_gene: .; v_gene: TRBV30; abundance: .; j_gene: TRBJ2-1; CDR3nt: TGTGCCTGGACTCCTTTAGGTGGGAACAGCAATGAGCAGTTCTTC; CDR3aa: CAWTPLGGNSNEQFF
d_gene: TRBD2; v_gene: TRBV7-3; abundance: once; j_gene: TRBJ2-1; CDR3nt: TGTGCCAGCAGCTTAGAGGGACTAGAATACAATGAGCAGTTCTTC; CDR3aa: CASSLEGLEYNEQFF
d_gene: TRBD2; v_gene: TRBV12-3/TRBV12-4; abundance: .; j_gene: TRBJ2-4; CDR3nt: TGTGCCAGCAGTTTTGATATTCGACTAGCGGGAGCGCCTTTAGCCAAAAACATTCAGTACTTC; CDR3aa: CASSFDIRLAGAPLAKNIQYF
d_gene: .; v_gene: TRBV7-2; abundance: few; j_gene: TRBJ2-7; CDR3nt: TGTGCCAGCAGTCCCCCTGGGGCACTAGCCTCCTACGAGCAGTACTTC; CDR3aa: CASSPPGALASYEQYF
d_gene: TRBD2; v_gene: TRBV6-8; abundance: .; j_gene: TRBJ2-1; CDR3nt: TGTGCCAGCAGTTACTCACCCGGGACTAGCGGGAAAAGGTGCAATGAGCAGTTCTTC; CDR3aa: CASSYSPGTSGKRCNEQFF
d_gene: TRBD2; v_gene: TRBV20-1; abundance: many; j_gene: TRBJ2-1; CDR3nt: TGCAGTGCTAGGGGGCTAGCGGGAGTCAATGAGCAGTTCTTC; CDR3aa: CSARGLAGVNEQFF